This is a list of T cell receptor beta chains from one sample in a study of T cells after yellow fever vaccination. One entry per CDR3 protein results from TCRdb running MiXCR on the 5' RACE reads. Here the sample spans about 320,000 distinct CDR3 sequences, roughly 10% being singletons. This sample comprised CD4+ T cells sorted from PBMCs, obtained 45 days after the yellow fever booster vaccination. Source of these receptors: a man between 18 and 35 years old who received the YFV17D yellow fever vaccine. Both conserved end residues are part of each CDR3. D genes are given only for firm matches. The size of a clone is reported for some rows only, either as once, few or many, or as a class for expanded clones.

clone size	D gene	V gene	J gene	CDR3 protein	CDR3 DNA
.	.	TRBV7-3	TRBJ2-1	CASSYGYEQFF	TGTGCCAGCAGCTATGGTTATGAGCAGTTCTTC
.	TRBD2	TRBV12-3/TRBV12-4	TRBJ2-3	CASCRGGLLTDTQYF	TGTGCCAGTTGCCGGGGGGGCCTGCTCACAGATACGCAGTATTTT
.	TRBD2	TRBV7-9	TRBJ2-3	CASIPTSGTTGTQYF	TGTGCCAGCATCCCTACTAGCGGGACGACTGGTACGCAGTATTTT
few	TRBD2	TRBV11-1	TRBJ2-5	CASSSGTSGVLTTQYF	TGTGCCAGCAGCTCAGGGACTAGCGGGGTACTGACGACCCAGTACTTC
few	.	TRBV6-2/TRBV6-3	TRBJ1-5	CASSYSRRPQHF	TGTGCCAGCAGTTACTCCAGGAGGCCCCAGCATTTT
.	.	TRBV6-6	TRBJ2-7	CASSYGGGTYEQYF	TGTGCCAGCAGTTACGGAGGGGGCACTTACGAGCAGTACTTC
few	.	TRBV7-3	TRBJ2-3	CASSKGSGGRDTQYF	TGTGCCAGCAGCAAAGGTTCCGGGGGGCGGGATACGCAGTATTTT
many	.	TRBV3-1	TRBJ2-2	CASAQTWGAGTGELFF	TGTGCCAGCGCCCAAACTTGGGGGGCCGGCACCGGGGAGCTGTTTTTT
few	TRBD2	TRBV7-9	TRBJ2-2	CASSNRAGGPGELFF	TGTGCCAGCAGCAATCGAGCGGGGGGGCCCGGGGAGCTGTTTTTT
.	TRBD2	TRBV20-1	TRBJ2-3	CSALGASGATDTQYF	TGCAGTGCCCTGGGGGCTAGCGGGGCCACAGATACGCAGTATTTT
.	.	TRBV20-1	TRBJ2-1	CSASGGRATNEQFF	TGCAGTGCTAGCGGGGGCCGCGCTACCAATGAGCAGTTCTTC
few	.	TRBV10-3	TRBJ1-1	CAISESIQAEAFF	TGTGCCATCAGTGAGTCGATCCAGGCTGAAGCTTTCTTT
many	.	TRBV7-9	TRBJ1-2	CASSSDASYGYTF	TGTGCCAGCAGCTCTGACGCAAGCTATGGCTACACCTTC
many	.	TRBV2	TRBJ1-5	CASSALAWTADYSNQPQHF	TGTGCCAGCAGTGCTTTGGCCTGGACAGCCGATTATAGCAATCAGCCCCAGCATTTT
few	.	TRBV12-5	TRBJ1-1	CASGLGPTTEAFF	TGTGCTAGTGGTTTAGGGCCCACCACTGAAGCTTTCTTT
.	.	TRBV20-1	TRBJ1-3	CSARDGGAAGNTIYF	TGCAGTGCTAGAGATGGCGGGGCGGCTGGAAACACCATATATTTT
few	TRBD2	TRBV5-1	TRBJ2-2	CASSDPGLGNTGELFF	TGCGCCAGCAGCGATCCGGGACTAGGGAACACCGGGGAGCTGTTTTTT
.	.	TRBV6-8	TRBJ2-3	CASRCVQTQYF	TGTGCCAGCAGGTGTGTCCAAACGCAGTATTTT
.	.	TRBV7-2	TRBJ1-1	CASSEPVGTEAFF	TGTGCCAGCTCCGAGCCGGTTGGGACTGAAGCTTTCTTT
few	TRBD1	TRBV7-3	TRBJ2-1	CASSADRGPYNEQFF	TGTGCCAGCAGCGCCGACAGGGGGCCCTACAATGAGCAGTTCTTC
few	.	TRBV7-9	TRBJ2-7	CASSLGGVSYEQYF	TGTGCCAGCAGCTTAGGGGGAGTCTCCTACGAGCAGTACTTC
many	.	TRBV7-2	TRBJ2-2	CASSLAGGELFF	TGTGCCAGCAGCTTGGCAGGGGGGGAGCTGTTTTTT
few	.	TRBV6-5	TRBJ2-6	CASSYSGTDSGANVLTF	TGTGCCAGCAGTTACTCTGGCACCGACTCTGGGGCCAACGTCCTGACTTTC
few	.	TRBV7-2	TRBJ2-5	CASRAPGSPGLETQYF	TGTGCCAGCAGAGCTCCCGGGTCCCCAGGCCTCGAGACCCAGTACTTC
few	.	TRBV3-1	TRBJ2-1	CASSLQAGEQFF	TGTGCCAGCAGCCTCCAGGCGGGGGAGCAGTTCTTC
few	.	TRBV19	TRBJ1-5	CASSIQGEGQPQHF	TGTGCCAGTAGTATCCAGGGTGAGGGCCAGCCCCAGCATTTT
few	TRBD1	TRBV5-1	TRBJ2-5	CASSLGGTGGSETQYF	TGCGCCAGCAGCTTGGGAGGGACAGGGGGTTCGGAGACCCAGTACTTC
.	.	TRBV20-1	TRBJ2-5	CSARRDVGGETQYF	TGCAGTGCTAGAAGGGACGTGGGAGGAGAGACCCAGTACTTC
few	.	TRBV20-1	TRBJ2-1	CSVGQRGNEQFF	TGCAGTGTTGGACAGCGGGGAAATGAGCAGTTCTTC
few	.	TRBV7-9	TRBJ2-3	CASSFSRARAEDTQYF	TGTGCCAGCAGCTTCTCACGCGCCCGGGCGGAAGATACGCAGTATTTT
.	TRBD2	TRBV6-2/TRBV6-3	TRBJ2-5	CASSFGGSQETQYF	TGTGCCAGCAGTTTCGGGGGGTCCCAAGAGACCCAGTACTTC
many	TRBD1	TRBV5-1	TRBJ2-2	CASSLETGGITGELFF	TGCGCCAGCAGCTTGGAAACAGGGGGAATCACCGGGGAGCTGTTTTTT
.	.	TRBV20-1	TRBJ1-5	CSADGGAGQPQHF	TGCAGTGCCGACGGGGGGGCCGGGCAGCCCCAGCATTTT
.	TRBD2	TRBV20-1	TRBJ2-7	CSATLAGGRYEQYF	TGCAGTGCAACACTAGCGGGGGGGCGGTACGAGCAGTACTTC
.	.	TRBV6-5	TRBJ2-2	CASSYRDRYGELFF	TGTGCCAGCAGTTACAGGGATCGATACGGGGAGCTGTTTTTT
few	TRBD1	TRBV11-2	TRBJ1-6	CASSLNRDRLSPLHF	TGTGCCAGCAGCTTAAACCGGGACAGACTTTCACCCCTCCACTTT
medium-sized	.	TRBV5-1	TRBJ2-3	CASSLMGGRGDTQYF	TGCGCCAGCAGCTTGATGGGGGGCCGGGGAGATACGCAGTATTTT
.	TRBD2	TRBV4-3	TRBJ2-1	CASSQETATSGEQFF	TGCGCCAGCAGCCAAGAAACAGCGACTAGCGGTGAGCAGTTCTTC
.	TRBD1	TRBV9	TRBJ2-5	CASSTMDRGETQYF	TGTGCCAGCAGCACAATGGACAGGGGAGAGACCCAGTACTTC
.	TRBD1	TRBV20-1	TRBJ2-5	CSAGTGETQYF	TGCAGTGCCGGGACAGGGGAGACCCAGTACTTC
few	TRBD1	TRBV7-9	TRBJ2-7	CASSLQGALGEQYF	TGTGCCAGCAGCTTGCAGGGGGCGCTTGGCGAGCAGTACTTC
many	.	TRBV12-3/TRBV12-4	TRBJ2-2	CASSPANTGELFF	TGTGCCAGCAGTCCTGCTAACACCGGGGAGCTGTTTTTT
.	.	TRBV9	TRBJ1-4	CASSVGLMDEKLFF	TGTGCCAGCAGCGTAGGCCTCATGGATGAAAAACTGTTTTTT
few	.	TRBV7-8	TRBJ2-1	CASSLVGGTMNEQFF	TGTGCCAGCAGCTTAGTAGGGGGTACGATGAATGAGCAGTTCTTC
many	TRBD1	TRBV5-1	TRBJ2-2	CASSFGTANTGELFF	TGCGCCAGCAGCTTCGGGACAGCGAACACCGGGGAGCTGTTTTTT
many	.	TRBV10-3	TRBJ2-3	CAISGGGADTQYF	TGTGCCATCAGTGGGGGGGGCGCGGATACGCAGTATTTT
once	TRBD1	TRBV24-1	TRBJ2-5	CATSDFRGQGARETQYF	TGTGCCACCAGTGATTTCCGGGGACAGGGGGCAAGAGAGACCCAGTACTTC
few	.	TRBV12-3/TRBV12-4	TRBJ1-2	CASSLVPGDYGYTF	TGTGCCAGCAGTTTGGTGCCAGGGGACTATGGCTACACCTTC
.	.	TRBV7-9	TRBJ1-1	CASSLGLRGEAFF	TGTGCCAGCAGCTTGGGCCTAAGGGGGGAAGCTTTCTTT
.	TRBD1	TRBV14	TRBJ1-2	CASSQAGQGDGYTF	TGTGCCAGCAGCCAGGCCGGACAGGGAGATGGCTACACCTTC
.	TRBD1	TRBV7-6	TRBJ2-7	CASSLYPRDSAYEQYF	TGTGCCAGCAGCTTATACCCGAGGGACAGCGCCTACGAGCAGTACTTC
few	.	TRBV6-6	TRBJ2-5	CASSYEQGGLETQYF	TGTGCCAGCAGTTACGAGCAGGGGGGCCTGGAGACCCAGTACTTC
few	.	TRBV12-3/TRBV12-4	TRBJ2-3	CASSFSLGVTPDTQYF	TGTGCCAGCAGTTTTTCTCTAGGGGTAACCCCAGATACGCAGTATTTT
few	.	TRBV7-9	TRBJ2-3	CASSLSRSDTQYF	TGTGCCAGCAGCTTGAGTAGATCAGATACGCAGTATTTT
few	TRBD2	TRBV9	TRBJ2-3	CASSVEGLVGAGGRSGVDTQYF	TGTGCCAGCAGCGTCGAGGGGCTTGTTGGTGCGGGGGGGCGGAGTGGAGTAGATACGCAGTATTTT
few	.	TRBV6-6	TRBJ1-1	CASSYPSTEAFF	TGTGCCAGCAGTTACCCATCTACTGAAGCTTTCTTT
.	TRBD2	TRBV24-1	TRBJ2-3	CATSDSRRGGNTQYF	TGTGCCACCAGTGATTCCAGGCGGGGGGGAAATACGCAGTATTTT
few	TRBD2	TRBV20-1	TRBJ2-5	CSGGAGGSQETQYF	TGCAGTGGGGGAGCGGGGGGTAGCCAAGAGACCCAGTACTTC
.	TRBD1	TRBV29-1	TRBJ2-5	CSVGGQGLETQYF	TGCAGCGTTGGGGGACAGGGATTAGAGACCCAGTACTTC